These 27 T cell receptor beta chains were all obtained from the same sample, sequenced in a study of spatial heterogeneity in lung cancer. Whole-study findings and limits: Tumor mutation count correlated with how many alpha and beta TCRs expanded intratumorally.

TCRdb re-called the 5' RACE reads through MiXCR, storing one row per CDR3 protein. The data show 15,000 to 20,000 distinct CDR3 sequences, roughly 6.5% seen once. Time point given: sample taken at primary tumor resection. Their antigens remain unidentified. Source: lung tumor tissue, taken at surgery. These receptors were taken from a female donor with early-stage non-small cell lung cancer.

This clonotype appeared many times. The chain couples TRBV5-1 to TRBJ2-2; 7 bases are a match to TRBD1. CDR3 length: 15 amino acids. CDR1 and CDR2 (germline): SGHRS, YFSETQ. The junction had 2 bases not matched to a gene; V was cut back by 3 bases and J by 0 bases. CDR3 in amino acids: CASSWTGSNTGELFF. The CDR3, as DNA: TGCGCCAGCAGCTGGACAGGCTCGAACACCGGGGAGCTGTTTTTT.

This clonotype was counted many times. J is TRBJ1-6 and V is TRBV24-1; 8 bases are a match to TRBD1. The CDR3 sequence is 14 residues long. With V trimmed by 10 bases and J by 7 bases, 8 bases remained unmatched. The germline V gene encodes CDR1 KGHDR and CDR2 SFDVKD. The CDR3 loop is CATQGRDRNSPLHF. The CDR3 DNA follows: TGTGCCACGCAAGGCCGGGACAGGAATTCACCCCTCCACTTT.

The sample holds many counts of this clonotype. The chain couples TRBV3-1 to TRBJ2-7, with 7 bases matching TRBD2. CDR1 and CDR2 from the germline V gene are LGHDT and YNNKEL (reference sequence). The CDR3 has 17 amino acids. The V segment lost 1 base and the J segment 0 bases; nucleotides outside the gene matches: 9. This CDR3 is CASSQGWLAVNSYEQYF. CDR3 in DNA: TGTGCCAGCAGCCAAGGGTGGCTAGCGGTAAACTCCTACGAGCAGTACTTC.

This clonotype was counted many times. This chain links TRBV12-3 or TRBV12-4 with TRBJ2-7; D uncertain. Trimming took off 3 bases at V and 5 bases at J, with 11 bases between the two ends. This CDR3 spans 13 amino acids. CDR3 region: CASSLQAVDEQYF. The CDR3 nucleotides read TGTGCCAGCAGTTTGCAGGCAGTTGACGAGCAGTACTTC.

This clonotype was recorded many times. The J gene is TRBJ2-5, the V gene TRBV9, with no clear D. This CDR3 has 14 residues. Germline V gives CDR1 SGDLS, CDR2 YYNGEE. Trimming took 0 bases from V and 2 from J, leaving 8 bases between them. CDR3 sequence: CASSVDRTQETQYF. As DNA, the CDR3 is TGTGCCAGCAGCGTAGATAGGACGCAAGAGACCCAGTACTTC. Using reference TRBV9 and TRBJ2-5 for the parts outside the CDR3, the full variable domain is DSGVTQTPKHLITATGQRVTLRCSPRSGDLSVYWYQQSLDQGLQFLIQYYNGEERAKGNILERFSAQQFPDLHSELNLSSLELGDSALYFCASSVDRTQETQYFGPGTRLLVL.

This clonotype occurred a few times. The chain is built from TRBV7-3 and TRBJ2-5; a weak D match, TRBD1 (6 bases). CDR1 and CDR2 from the germline V gene are SGHTA and FQGTGA. CDR3 length: 15 residues. V dropped 4 bases and J dropped 2 bases, with 14 bases sitting between them. CDR3 DNA: TGTGCCAGCAGCTCCCTGGGGGCACCACAAGAGACCCAGTACTTC. Residues: CASSSLGAPQETQYF.

This clonotype has ten or more counts. The chain uses TRBV20-1 and TRBJ2-1; D not resolved. Germline values: CDR1 DFQATT, CDR2 SNEGSKA (reference sequence). The CDR3 spans 10 residues. The V gene lost 1 base and the J gene lost 11 bases, with 6 bases spanning the gap. CDR3 bases: TGCAGTGCTAGAGTAGCAAAGCAGTTCTTC. This translates into CSARVAKQFF.

The chain links TRBV10-2 to TRBJ2-3; 11 bases map to TRBD2. The CDR3 length is 14 residues. Germline V lookup: CDR1 WSHSY, CDR2 SAAADI. J lost 2 bases, V lost 8 bases, and 3 bases had no gene match. The CDR3 region is CASRLAGTTDTQYF. CDR3 nucleotide sequence: TGCGCCAGCCGACTAGCGGGGACCACAGATACGCAGTATTTT.

This clonotype was recorded at least ten times. V usage is TRBV29-1 and J usage is TRBJ1-2, with unresolved D. Germline CDR1 and CDR2: SQVTM and ANQGSEA. Trimming left V 6 bases short and J 8 bases short, with 13 bases between. The CDR3 length is 11 residues. CDR3 nucleotides: TGCAGCGTGGGTCCCTATGGGGGCTACACCTTC. Its translation: CSVGPYGGYTF.

This clonotype has just a few counts. J is TRBJ2-1 and V is TRBV29-1; 9 nucleotides line up with TRBD1. The CDR3 has 13 amino acids. The V and J ends lost 1 base and 6 bases, in that order; junction bases with no gene match: 1. The germline V gene has CDR1 SQVTM and CDR2 ANQGSEA. The CDR3 nucleotides are TGCAGCGTTGAAGGGGACAGGGTCAATGAGCAGTTCTTC. The encoded protein is CSVEGDRVNEQFF.

This clonotype was seen repeatedly, ten times or more. J is TRBJ2-1 and V is TRBV7-9; tentatively, D is TRBD1 or TRBD2 (5 bases each). The CDR3 loop spans 13 amino acids. The germline gives CDR1 SEHNR, CDR2 FQNEAQ (reference sequence). Trimming cost V 1 base and J 10 bases, with 11 bases left between them. The CDR3 coding sequence is TGTGCCAGCAGCTTAGGAGGGGCTAGCGAGCAGTTCTTC. This codes for CASSLGGASEQFF.

A remark on this clonotype: Being one base from a much bigger clone, this may be a read error. This chain connects TRBV14 to TRBJ1-1; the match to TRBD1 covers 9 bases. V dropped 1 base and J dropped 3; count of bases not matched to a gene: 3. The CDR3 has 15 amino acids. Germline V lookup: CDR1 SGHDN, CDR2 FVKESK. DNA of the CDR3: TGTGCCAGCAGCCAAGTTAGGACAGGGGACACTGAAGCTTTCTTT. Protein sequence: CASSQVRTGDTEAFF.

This clonotype was detected ten times or more. The chain combines TRBV7-2 with TRBJ1-1, with D uncertain. V lost 7 bases and J lost 0, with 12 bases in between. The CDR3 length is 14 residues. Germline lookup yields CDR1 SGHTA and CDR2 FQGNSA. The CDR3 here is CASKQPIMNTEAFF. The DNA for the CDR3 is TGTGCCAGCAAACAACCGATCATGAACACTGAAGCTTTCTTT.

Ten or more counts support this clonotype. The chain couples TRBV7-3 to TRBJ1-1; a weak D match, TRBD1 (6 bases). The CDR3 covers 14 residues. Germline loops: CDR1 SGHTA, CDR2 FQGTGA. Trimming took off 1 base at V and 5 bases at J, with 11 bases between the two ends. This chain's CDR3 is CASSLKPGVTEAFF. The CDR3 region has the DNA TGTGCCAGCAGCTTAAAACCAGGGGTGACTGAAGCTTTCTTT. Supplemented by reference TRBV7-3 and TRBJ1-1, the full variable domain reads GAGVSQTPSNKVTEKGKYVELRCDPISGHTALYWYRQSLGQGPEFLIYFQGTGAADDSGLPNDRFFAVRPEGSVSTLKIQRTERGDSAVYLCASSLKPGVTEAFFGQGTRLTVV.

This clonotype was seen at least ten times. DNA of the CDR3: TGCGCCAGCAGCTTGGACCCGGGACAGGGGGCAGAGACCCAGTACTTC. It translates to CASSLDPGQGAETQYF. The chain couples TRBV5-1 to TRBJ2-5; TRBD1 agrees at 12 bases. CDR3 length equals 16 residues. CDR1 is SGHRS and CDR2 is YFSETQ in the germline V gene. The V and J ends lost 0 bases and 4 bases, in that order; junction bases with no gene match: 4.

This clonotype was observed many times. V gene TRBV7-8 combines with J gene TRBJ2-3, with D unclear. The CDR3 totals 11 residues. V was trimmed by 3 bases and J by 11 bases, leaving 9 bases between them. Germline CDR1 is SGHVS and CDR2 is FQNEAQ. CDR3 DNA sequence: TGTGCCAGCAGCTTGGGTCGAGAGCAGTATTTT. Amino acids: CASSLGREQYF.

In its sample, this clonotype was seen many times. V and J are TRBV20-1 and TRBJ1-1; D gene ambiguous. The germline V gene has CDR1 DFQATT and CDR2 SNEGSKA (reference sequence). This CDR3 has 14 amino acids. Trimming cost V 5 bases and J 1 base, with 14 bases left between them. In DNA, the CDR3 is TGCAGTGCTCGAGCTAGGACGGCGAACACTGAAGCTTTCTTT. Translation gives CSARARTANTEAFF.

This clonotype has ten or more counts. This chain links TRBV4-3 with TRBJ2-7; the D gene is possibly TRBD2 (6 bases). V lost 5 bases and J lost 3, with 11 bases in between. CDR1 and CDR2 from the germline V gene are LGHNA and YSLEER. The CDR3 runs to 13 residues. CDR3 amino acids: CASSDSGNYEQYF. The CDR3 DNA sequence: TGCGCCAGCAGCGATAGCGGAAACTACGAGCAGTACTTC.

This clonotype has at least ten counts. The V and J genes are TRBV25-1 and TRBJ2-2; the match to TRBD1 covers 8 bases. V dropped 1 base and J dropped 5; count of bases not matched to a gene: 12. There are 18 residues in the CDR3. CDR1 MGHDK and CDR2 SYGVNS come from the germline V gene. CDR3 DNA sequence: TGTGCCAGCAGTGAATTTGTAGGTGCAGGGGGCCATACCGGGGAGCTGTTTTTT. Its translation: CASSEFVGAGGHTGELFF.

This clonotype was found many times. The chain has TRBV20-1 and TRBJ2-7; D perhaps matches TRBD2 (6 bases). Deletions cut 3 bases from V and 4 bases from J, with 22 bases between. Looked up from germline, CDR1 is DFQATT and CDR2 is SNEGSKA (reference sequence). The CDR3 has 16 amino acids. CDR3: CSASSPLALSRYEQYF. As DNA, the CDR3 is TGCAGTGCTAGTTCCCCACTAGCTTTGAGTCGGTACGAGCAGTACTTC.

This clonotype was seen ten or more times. V and J are TRBV7-6 and TRBJ2-1, with TRBD1 identical over 9 bases. Germline CDR1 reads SGHVS; CDR2 reads FNYEAQ. The CDR3 runs to 15 residues. V shed 5 bases, J shed 3 bases, and the junction held 5 bases outside the gene matches. CDR3 sequence (DNA): TGTGCCAGCAGCGCGGGACAGGGCAGCTACAATGAGCAGTTCTTC. It is translated as CASSAGQGSYNEQFF.

Within the sample, this clonotype is medium-sized. The CDR3 here is CASSSNRGANTGELFF. CDR3 nucleotide sequence: TGTGCCAGCAGTTCCAACAGGGGCGCGAACACCGGGGAGCTGTTTTTT. This rearrangement joins TRBV6-5 to TRBJ2-2, with TRBD1 identical over 7 bases. The germline V gene has CDR1 MNHEY and CDR2 SVGAGI. The ends lost 4 bases at V and 0 bases at J; junction bases unmatched: 5. The CDR3 consists of 16 residues.

This clonotype was detected only a few times. The rearrangement joins TRBV20-1 to TRBJ2-2, with 12 bases matching TRBD2. The germline V gene encodes CDR1 DFQATT and CDR2 SNEGSKA (reference sequence). The CDR3 sequence is 16 residues long. V lost 4 bases and J lost 1; bases outside the gene matches: 4. The CDR3 sequence: CSANRLAGVNTGELFF. The CDR3 DNA follows: TGCAGTGCTAATCGACTAGCGGGAGTGAACACCGGGGAGCTGTTTTTT.

This clonotype has a count of ten or more. The rearrangement uses TRBV28 and TRBJ2-6; no reliable D call. Germline V gene lookup returns CDR1 MDHEN and CDR2 SYDVKM. The CDR3 contains 14 residues. Trimming took 3 bases from V and 0 from J, leaving 3 bases between them. The CDR3 DNA reads TGTGCCAGCAGTTTCTTCTCTGGGGCCAACGTCCTGACTTTC. It specifies CASSFFSGANVLTF. The full variable domain, in which reference TRBV28 and TRBJ2-6 provide the parts outside the CDR3, is DVKVTQSSRYLVKRTGEKVFLECVQDMDHENMFWYRQDPGLGLRLIYFSYDVKMKEKGDIPEGYSVSREKKERFSLILESASTNQTSMYLCASSFFSGANVLTFGAGSRLTVL.

This clonotype has ten or more counts. The chain couples TRBV10-3 to TRBJ1-6; D may be TRBD1 (6 bases). The germline V and J ends were trimmed by 6 bases and 8 bases, with 8 bases remaining between them. Germline lookup yields CDR1 ENHRY and CDR2 SYGVKD. The CDR3 contains 12 residues. Here the CDR3 reads CAISRTDSPLHF. CDR3 in DNA: TGTGCCATCAGCCGGACAGATTCACCCCTCCACTTT.

The genes are TRBV5-4 and TRBJ1-3; TRBD1 matches at 7 bases. Unmatched junction bases numbered 0, after V lost 4 bases and J lost 2 bases. The CDR3 length is 13 residues. Germline V lookup: CDR1 SGHNT, CDR2 YYREEE (reference sequence). The CDR3 is CASSQGAGNTIYF. The CDR3 DNA sequence: TGTGCCAGCAGCCAGGGGGCTGGAAACACCATATATTTT.

The chain links TRBV30 to TRBJ1-5; a possible D gene is TRBD1 (6 bases). Trimming took off 1 base at V and 5 bases at J, with 12 bases between the two ends. Germline CDR1 reads GTSNPN; CDR2 reads SVGIG (reference sequence). CDR3 length equals 14 residues. In DNA form, the CDR3 reads TGTGCCTGGAGTGACGGGACACCCTATCAGCCCCAGCATTTT. Its protein is CAWSDGTPYQPQHF.